The 9 T cell receptor beta chains below come from one sample, sequenced in a study of T-cell reconstitution after alpha-beta-depleted transplantation in children. Preparation of the TCRbeta library involved a method that used unique molecular identifiers. TCRdb re-analysed the PCR reads in MiXCR, keeping a single row per CDR3 protein. Of about 460,000 distinct CDR3 sequences in the sample, approximately 10% were seen once. Sequenced here: PBMCs, sampled before TCRalphabeta/CD19-depleted stem cell transplant. All receptors come from a child younger than 10 with inherited bone marrow failure, due to receive a stem cell transplant.

This clonotype was counted a few times. The chain is built from TRBV5-4 and TRBJ2-1; perhaps TRBD2 as D (6 bases). Germline V gives CDR1 SGHNT, CDR2 YYREEE (reference sequence). The V end was cut by 0 bases, the J end by 9 bases, with 10 bases between. This CDR3 has 13 amino acids. The CDR3 bases are TGTGCCAGCAGCTTGGCTAGCGTAGGTGAGCAGTTCTTC. This gives the protein CASSLASVGEQFF.

A word on this clonotype: A much larger clone lies a single base off, so this may be a read error. The V gene is TRBV11-2, the J gene TRBJ1-5; TRBD1 is a possible D gene (6 bases). V dropped 2 bases and J dropped 7 bases, with 15 bases sitting between them. The CDR3 length is 15 residues. Germline V gene lookup returns CDR1 SGHAT and CDR2 FQNNGV. The DNA of the CDR3 is TGTGCCAGCAGCTTACGTCCAGGGGTCCAGCAGCCCCAGCATTTT. This sequence encodes CASSLRPGVQQPQHF.

This clonotype was picked up a small number of times. The gene calls are TRBV27 and TRBJ2-1; 12 bases match TRBD2. Germline loops: CDR1 MNHEY, CDR2 SMNVEV (reference sequence). The CDR3 spans 15 residues. The ends lost 3 bases at V and 10 bases at J; junction bases unmatched: 7. CDR3 DNA sequence: TGTGCCAGCAGTTTCGGTCTAGCGGGAGGGGACGAGCAGTTCTTC. Translating it yields CASSFGLAGGDEQFF.

This clonotype was detected a few times. CDR3 protein: CASSVRPRGTGDGYTF. CDR3 DNA sequence: TGTGCCAGCAGTGTCCGTCCCCGTGGGACAGGGGATGGCTACACCTTC. V is TRBV6-1 and J is TRBJ1-2; TRBD1 agrees at 10 bases. The CDR3 runs 16 residues. From germline, CDR1 is MNHNS and CDR2 SASEGT. The V segment lost 4 bases and the J segment 6 bases; nucleotides outside the gene matches: 11.

This clonotype was seen a few times. The V and J genes are TRBV10-3 and TRBJ2-7; 7 nucleotides match TRBD1. V gave up 0 bases and J gave up 5 bases; unmatched junction bases: 10. Germline CDR1 and CDR2: ENHRY and SYGVKD. The CDR3 contains 16 residues. The CDR3 DNA is TGTGCCATCAGTGAGTCGACCCAGACAGGGCCCCACGAGCAGTACTTC. Translated, it gives CAISESTQTGPHEQYF.

There are a few counts of this clonotype. The genes are TRBV19 and TRBJ2-7; either TRBD1 or TRBD2 may fit D (6 bases each). The germline V gene has CDR1 LNHDA and CDR2 SQIVND (reference sequence). This CDR3 comprises 17 residues. With 3 bases removed from V and 1 base from J, the gap between germline ends came to 19 bases. The CDR3, as DNA: TGTGCCAGTAGTATCAGATTCGGGGGCCGAGATTCCTACGAGCAGTACTTC. This translates into CASSIRFGGRDSYEQYF.

At least ten counts were recorded for this clonotype. This sequence joins TRBV15 and TRBJ2-7; D possibly matches TRBD1 or TRBD2 (5 bases each). CDR1 is LNHNV, CDR2 YYDKDF, per germline (reference sequence). The V end lost 6 bases, the J end lost 2 bases, and 11 bases lay between the germline ends. CDR3 size: 13 residues. The CDR3 region has the DNA TGTGCCACCAGTTGGGGGAGAACCTACGAGCAGTACTTC. This translates into CATSWGRTYEQYF.

The V gene is TRBV20-1, the J gene TRBJ1-2, with TRBD1 identical over 9 bases. The ends lost 6 bases at V and 0 bases at J; junction bases unmatched: 11. The length of the CDR3 is 16 residues. Per germline, CDR1 DFQATT and CDR2 SNEGSKA (reference sequence). This chain's CDR3 is CSAPTGTGNANYGYTF. As DNA, the CDR3 is TGCAGTGCGCCCACTGGGACAGGGAACGCTAACTATGGCTACACCTTC.

The chain has TRBV20-1 and TRBJ2-2, with 11 bases aligning to TRBD2. Unmatched junction bases numbered 14, after V lost 0 bases and J lost 2 bases. This CDR3 is 20 amino acids long. CDR1 and CDR2 (germline): DFQATT, SNEGSKA (reference sequence). CDR3 nucleotides: TGCAGTGCTAGAGATCTCCGTCGGCCCGGGACTAGCGGCAACACCGGGGAGCTGTTTTTT. It yields the protein CSARDLRRPGTSGNTGELFF.